This T cell receptor beta chain was sequenced for a study of blood T cell repertoires in COVID-19. Across the whole study: Donors in the United States, Italy and Spain gave samples during acute or convalescent COVID-19. Sources were T cells, B-cell-depleted T cells, or PBMCs; the material itself was cDNA or gDNA.

This CDR3 is 14 amino acids long. V lost 6 bases, J lost 8 bases, and 17 bases lay in between. Germline V gene sequence: CDR1 MNHEY, CDR2 SVGAGI. The Seattle site enrolled patients during active infection and followed them longitudinally. As processed by the authors: Amplification of reference gene primers provided the estimated nucleated cell counts. Assay: immunoSEQ multiplex PCR; the TCRdb copy retains only in-frame clones and omits some. V and J calls plus clone size are reproduced from that table; the DNA served to infer D and trimming. The sample shows 400,000 or so clones, 85% to 90% of them seen only once.

The sequence derives from a man between 18 and 29 years old with COVID-19, enrolled during active disease. Specimen: peripheral blood. The genes are TRBV6-5 and TRBJ2-1; the D gene is possibly TRBD1 (6 bases). CDR3 in DNA: TGTGCCAGCAGCCCAGGGGTTTCGCGCGATGAGCAGTTCTTC. Protein product: CASSPGVSRDEQFF.